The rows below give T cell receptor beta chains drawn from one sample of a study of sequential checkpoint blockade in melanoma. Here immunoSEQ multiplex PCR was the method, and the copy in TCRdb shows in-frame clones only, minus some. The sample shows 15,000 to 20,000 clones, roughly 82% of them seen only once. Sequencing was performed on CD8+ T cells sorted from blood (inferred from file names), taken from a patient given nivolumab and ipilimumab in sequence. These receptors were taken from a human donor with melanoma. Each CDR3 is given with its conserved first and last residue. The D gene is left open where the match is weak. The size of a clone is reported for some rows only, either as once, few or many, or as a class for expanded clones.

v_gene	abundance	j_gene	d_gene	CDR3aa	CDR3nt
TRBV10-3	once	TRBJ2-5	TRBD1	CAISEATSGTGMMTGYF	TGTGCCATCAGTGAGGCCACTTCAGGGACAGGGATGATGACGGGGTACTTC
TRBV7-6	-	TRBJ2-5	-	CASSLLEGRETQYF	TGTGCCAGCAGCTTGTTGGAGGGGAGGGAGACCCAGTACTTC
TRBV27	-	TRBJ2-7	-	CASNTNRVAMYEQYF	TGTGCCAGCAACACAAACAGGGTGGCGATGTACGAGCAGTACTTC
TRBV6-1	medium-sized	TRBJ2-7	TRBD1	CASSDETGAVYEQYF	TGTGCCAGCAGTGATGAGACAGGGGCCGTCTACGAGCAGTACTTC
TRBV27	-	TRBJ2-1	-	CASKRGLEQFF	TGTGCCAGCAAAAGAGGTCTTGAGCAGTTCTTC
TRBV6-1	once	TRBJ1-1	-	CASSEAGGNTEAFF	TGTGCCAGCAGTGAAGCGGGGGGGAACACTGAAGCTTTCTTT
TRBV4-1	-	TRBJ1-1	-	CASSQPGTTMNTEAFF	TGCGCCAGCAGCCAACCGGGGACAACCATGAACACTGAAGCTTTCTTT
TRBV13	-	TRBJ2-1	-	CASSPNNHEQFF	TGTGCCAGCAGCCCTAATAACCATGAGCAGTTCTTC
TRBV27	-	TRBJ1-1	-	CASSPRQDLGTEAFF	TGTGCCAGCAGTCCGCGACAGGATTTAGGCACTGAAGCTTTCTTT
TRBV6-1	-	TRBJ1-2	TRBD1	CASRTGDYGYTF	TGTGCCAGCAGGACAGGGGACTATGGCTACACCTTC
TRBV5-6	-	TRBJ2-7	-	CASSLGGDFYEQYF	TGTGCCAGCAGCTTGGGGGGAGATTTCTACGAGCAGTACTTC
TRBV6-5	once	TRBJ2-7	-	CASSTGPYEQYF	TGTGCCAGCAGCACAGGGCCCTACGAGCAGTACTTC
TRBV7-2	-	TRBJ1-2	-	CASSLSVMSGIVLGYTF	TGTGCCAGCAGCTTATCGGTCATGTCGGGGATCGTATTAGGCTACACCTTC
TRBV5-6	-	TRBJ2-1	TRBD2	CASSPSLAGSYNEQFF	TGTGCCAGCAGCCCCTCACTAGCGGGCTCCTACAATGAGCAGTTCTTC
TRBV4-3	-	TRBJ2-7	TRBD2	CASSQASAGVTYEQYF	TGCGCCAGCAGCCAAGCGTCTGCGGGAGTTACCTACGAGCAGTACTTC
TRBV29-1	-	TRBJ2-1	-	CSVDVGGGSYNEQFF	TGCAGCGTTGATGTGGGAGGCGGCTCCTACAATGAGCAGTTCTTC
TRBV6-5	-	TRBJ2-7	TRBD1	CASSRSRDRGWEQYF	TGTGCCAGCAGCCGAAGCCGGGACAGGGGATGGGAGCAGTACTTC
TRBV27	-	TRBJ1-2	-	CASSLNGGAGLLYGYTF	TGTGCCAGCAGTTTGAATGGCGGGGCAGGGCTACTCTATGGCTACACCTTC
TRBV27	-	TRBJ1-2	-	CASSLGGRGGDGYTF	TGTGCCAGCAGTTTAGGGGGCAGGGGAGGGGATGGCTACACCTTC
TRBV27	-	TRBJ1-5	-	CASSPTSYSNQPQHF	TGTGCCAGCAGTCCGACATCCTATAGCAATCAGCCCCAGCATTTT
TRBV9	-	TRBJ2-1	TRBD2	CASSVEGLAGGPSYNEQFF	TGTGCCAGCAGCGTAGAAGGGCTAGCGGGAGGGCCCTCCTACAATGAGCAGTTCTTC
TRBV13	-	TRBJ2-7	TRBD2	CASSLLGGGGDSSYEQYF	TGTGCCAGCAGCCTCCTAGGCGGTGGGGGGGATAGCTCCTACGAGCAGTACTTC
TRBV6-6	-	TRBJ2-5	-	CASRGRGFGETQYF	TGTGCCAGCAGGGGCAGGGGATTTGGGGAGACCCAGTACTTC
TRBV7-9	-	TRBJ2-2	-	CASQKNTGELFF	TGTGCCAGCCAAAAGAACACCGGGGAGCTGTTTTTT
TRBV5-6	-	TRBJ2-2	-	CASSLKLYTGELFF	TGTGCCAGCAGCTTGAAACTCTACACCGGGGAGCTGTTTTTT
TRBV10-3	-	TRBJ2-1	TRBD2	CAISESMGGESYNEQFF	TGTGCCATCAGTGAGTCGATGGGGGGGGAATCCTACAATGAGCAGTTCTTC
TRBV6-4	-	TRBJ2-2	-	CASSDTGTGELFF	TGTGCCAGCAGTGACACAGGCACCGGGGAGCTGTTTTTT
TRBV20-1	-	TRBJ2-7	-	CSASQFYEQYF	TGCAGTGCTAGTCAGTTCTACGAGCAGTACTTC
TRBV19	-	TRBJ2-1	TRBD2	CASSMTAGAYNEQFF	TGTGCCAGTAGTATGACCGCGGGAGCCTACAATGAGCAGTTCTTC
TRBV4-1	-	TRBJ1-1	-	CASSQKQGVEAFF	TGCGCCAGCAGCCAAAAACAGGGAGTAGAAGCTTTCTTT
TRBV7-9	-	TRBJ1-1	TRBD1	CASSLQGGAKGEAFF	TGTGCCAGCAGCCTACAAGGGGGCGCGAAGGGTGAAGCTTTCTTT
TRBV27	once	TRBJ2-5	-	CASGQTTGGETQYF	TGTGCCAGCGGACAAACTACCGGCGGCGAGACCCAGTACTTC
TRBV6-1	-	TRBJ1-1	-	CASSEDSGDTEAFF	TGTGCCAGCAGTGAGGATTCGGGGGACACTGAAGCTTTCTTT
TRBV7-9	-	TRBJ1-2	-	CASSKRDGGEFGYTF	TGTGCCAGCAGCAAAAGGGACGGGGGGGAATTTGGCTACACCTTC
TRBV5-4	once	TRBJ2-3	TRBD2	CASSSLAGEDTQYF	TGTGCCAGCAGCTCCCTAGCGGGAGAGGATACGCAGTATTTT
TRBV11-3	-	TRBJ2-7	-	CASSLGPREQYF	TGTGCCAGCAGCTTAGGTCCGAGGGAGCAGTACTTC
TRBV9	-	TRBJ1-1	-	CASSPRGNTEAFF	TGTGCCAGCAGCCCCCGGGGGAACACTGAAGCTTTCTTT
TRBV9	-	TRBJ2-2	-	CASSVWDNANTGELFF	TGTGCCAGCAGCGTCTGGGACAACGCGAACACCGGGGAGCTGTTTTTT
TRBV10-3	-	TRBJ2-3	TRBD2	CAISESASGASTDTQYF	TGTGCCATCAGTGAGTCGGCTAGCGGAGCTAGCACAGATACGCAGTATTTT
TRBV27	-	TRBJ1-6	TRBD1	CASRAGGQSNSPLHF	TGTGCCAGCAGGGCCGGGGGACAGTCAAATTCACCCCTCCACTTT
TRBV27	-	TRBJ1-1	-	CASSIGTLTEAFF	TGTGCCAGCAGTATAGGGACACTTACTGAAGCTTTCTTT
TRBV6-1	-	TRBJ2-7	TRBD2	CASSESLAGVSYEQYF	TGTGCCAGCAGTGAATCTCTAGCGGGAGTCTCCTACGAGCAGTACTTC
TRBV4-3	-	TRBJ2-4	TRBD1	CASSPGQGEDIQYF	TGCGCCAGCAGCCCGGGACAGGGTGAGGACATTCAGTACTTC
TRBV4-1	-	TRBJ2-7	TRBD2	CASSQDSGLAFEQYF	TGCGCCAGCAGCCAAGACTCGGGACTAGCTTTCGAGCAGTACTTC
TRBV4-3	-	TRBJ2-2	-	CASSQEGFGAGELFF	TGCGCCAGCAGCCAGGAGGGTTTTGGCGCCGGGGAGCTGTTTTTT
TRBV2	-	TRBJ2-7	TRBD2	CASSDYAGDHEQYF	TGTGCCAGCAGTGACTACGCGGGGGACCACGAGCAGTACTTC
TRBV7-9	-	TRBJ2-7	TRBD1	CASSYDRVVSEQYF	TGTGCCAGCAGTTACGACAGGGTTGTATCCGAGCAGTACTTC
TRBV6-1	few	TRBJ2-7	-	CASSAGEIEQYF	TGTGCCAGCAGTGCGGGTGAGATCGAGCAGTACTTC
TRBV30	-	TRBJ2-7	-	CAWTDTYEQYF	TGTGCCTGGACAGACACCTACGAGCAGTACTTC
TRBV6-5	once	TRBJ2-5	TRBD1	CASSYAFDRGQETQYF	TGTGCCAGCAGTTACGCATTCGACAGGGGCCAAGAGACCCAGTACTTC
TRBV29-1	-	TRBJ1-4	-	CSATTNEKLFF	TGCAGCGCCACAACTAATGAAAAACTGTTTTTT
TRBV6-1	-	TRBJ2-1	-	CASSEGVRPNEQFF	TGTGCCAGCAGTGAAGGGGTGAGGCCCAATGAGCAGTTCTTC
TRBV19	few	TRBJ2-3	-	CASSIAGNSDTQYF	TGTGCCAGTAGTATTGCGGGGAATTCAGATACGCAGTATTTT
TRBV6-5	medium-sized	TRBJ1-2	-	CASSGFRAYGYTF	TGTGCCAGCAGCGGGTTTCGAGCTTATGGCTACACCTTC
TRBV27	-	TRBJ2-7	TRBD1	CASSLGQVSYEQYF	TGTGCCAGCAGCTTGGGACAGGTGTCCTACGAGCAGTACTTC